Only one count was recorded for the clone carrying this T cell receptor (beta chain). Its antigen is currently unknown. This entry belongs to a study of blood T cells in healthy people across ages. Across the whole study: Per two T cells, about one barcoded beta molecule was captured through template switching.

The study's findings and limits: Reliance upon unsorted PBMCs precluded definitive naive versus antigen-experienced comparison.

The CDR3 consists of 15 residues. CDR1 and CDR2 (germline): MDHEN, SYDVKM. Primed by a sample-barcoded 5' primer and a J-beta primer mix, a second PCR proceeded for about 6 to 11 cycles. The yield of each sample was at least 2.5 million CDR3-containing paired-end reads. One entry per CDR3 protein results from TCRdb running MiXCR on the 5' RACE reads. This table has roughly 2 million distinct CDR3 sequences, 49% appearing once. Sequencing input: blood. This clonotype was sampled from a middle-aged woman in good health. The chain joins TRBV28 to TRBJ2-4, with TRBD1 identical over 9 bases. TRBJ2-5 explains the end of the DNA better; the J call may be wrong. The DNA for the CDR3 is TGTGCCAGCAGTTCCCCACAGGGGGCCGGAGAGACCCAGTACTTC. Amino acid sequence: CASSSPQGAGETQYF.